A single sample gave rise to the 20 T cell receptor beta chains below, sequenced in a study of blood T cell repertoires in COVID-19. The assay was immunoSEQ multiplex PCR, and TCRdb's table has in-frame clones only and misses some. The table includes some 390,000 clones, around 87% detected once. Material for sequencing was peripheral blood. The receptor set was obtained from a human donor in a cohort sampled during active COVID-19.

This chain connects TRBV29-1 to TRBJ1-4; D is possibly TRBD1 (5 bases). Trimming stripped 6 bases from V and 1 base from J, with 12 bases between. CDR1 is SQVTM, CDR2 ANQGSEA, per germline. The CDR3 covers 14 residues. The CDR3 DNA follows: TGCAGCGTCGGTAACGGGGGAACTAATGAAAAACTGTTTTTT. It encodes CSVGNGGTNEKLFF.

The rearrangement uses TRBV9 and TRBJ1-5, with D uncertain. There are 12 residues in the CDR3. Trimming removed 5 bases at V and 7 bases at J, with 10 bases between. CDR1 is SGDLS and CDR2 is YYNGEE in the germline V gene. CDR3 amino acids: CASRRRAQPQHF. The DNA of the CDR3 is TGTGCCAGCAGAAGGAGGGCCCAGCCCCAGCATTTT.

This chain uses TRBV12-3 or TRBV12-4 with TRBJ1-3, with 7 bases fitting TRBD1. V gave up 6 bases and J gave up 7 bases; unmatched junction bases: 3. This CDR3 comprises 12 residues. CDR3 coding DNA: TGTGCCAGCAGGCAACAGGGGAACACCATATATTTT. Protein sequence: CASRQQGNTIYF.

The CDR3 DNA sequence: TGTGCCTGGAGCCGCCAGGTGCAGATGAACACTGAAGCTTTCTTT. The encoded protein is CAWSRQVQMNTEAFF. The chain links TRBV30 to TRBJ1-1; no reliable D call. Germline V gene lookup returns CDR1 GTSNPN and CDR2 SVGIG (reference sequence). The V end was cut by 3 bases, the J end by 0 bases, with 14 bases between. The CDR3 sequence is 15 residues long.

The chain recombines TRBV24-1 with TRBJ2-1, with unresolved D. Germline lookup yields CDR1 KGHDR and CDR2 SFDVKD. This CDR3 spans 14 amino acids. The ends were cut back, 7 bases at V and 0 bases at J, with 9 bases in the middle. This CDR3 reads CATSRSGSYNEQFF. The CDR3 DNA is TGTGCCACCAGCCGGTCTGGCTCCTACAATGAGCAGTTCTTC.

In DNA form, the CDR3 reads TGTGCCAGCAGCTTGGCGGGGCTAGCGGTCACAGATACGCAGTATTTT. Translation gives CASSLAGLAVTDTQYF. The chain links TRBV5-6 to TRBJ2-3, with 7 bases aligning to TRBD2. The CDR3 sequence is 16 residues long. The J segment lost 2 bases and the V segment lost 0 bases, leaving 6 bases of the junction unmatched. Germline V gene sequence: CDR1 SGHDT, CDR2 YYEEEE.

CDR3 DNA sequence: TGTGCCAGCAGTTCAGGGATCCGTGACTATGGCTACACCTTC. It translates to CASSSGIRDYGYTF. The chain joins TRBV7-9 to TRBJ1-2; D perhaps matches TRBD1 (5 bases). CDR1 and CDR2 from the germline V gene are SEHNR and FQNEAQ (reference sequence). V gave up 6 bases and J gave up 3 bases, with 14 bases separating them. CDR3 size: 14 residues.

The V and J genes are TRBV6-4 and TRBJ2-1, with D possibly being TRBD1 (6 bases). The V and J ends lost 3 bases and 5 bases respectively, with 11 bases between them. Germline lookup yields CDR1 MRHNA and CDR2 SNTAGT. CDR3 length: 14 residues. The CDR3 DNA reads TGTGCCAGCAGTGAGAACAGGGCTGACAATGAGCAGTTCTTC. Encoded protein: CASSENRADNEQFF.

The rearrangement joins TRBV3-1 (or the pseudogene TRBV3-2) to TRBJ1-1, with D maybe TRBD1 (5 bases). V lost 1 base and J 4 bases, leaving 10 bases between the germline ends. This CDR3 is 14 amino acids long. CDR1 and CDR2 (germline): LGHDT, YNNKEL (reference sequence). CDR3 coding DNA: TGTGCCAGCAGCCAAGCGGGGGAGGGCACTGAAGCTTTCTTT. Translated: CASSQAGEGTEAFF.

Only one count was recorded for this clone. The V gene is TRBV28, the J gene TRBJ1-2; 9 nucleotides agree with TRBD1. With V trimmed by 5 bases and J by 5 bases, 15 bases remained unmatched. This CDR3 is 17 amino acids long. CDR1 and CDR2 from the germline V gene are MDHEN and SYDVKM. CDR3: CASSPVTPGQGGYGYTF. In nucleotides, the CDR3 is TGTGCCAGCAGTCCTGTAACGCCGGGACAGGGAGGGTATGGCTACACCTTC.

The V gene is TRBV9, the J gene TRBJ1-1, with D possibly being TRBD1 (5 bases). Germline CDR1 is SGDLS and CDR2 is YYNGEE. Trimming took off 0 bases at V and 5 bases at J, with 14 bases between the two ends. The CDR3 sequence is 15 residues long. This CDR3 is CASSVVGSTGTEAFF. CDR3 sequence (DNA): TGTGCCAGCAGCGTAGTTGGCAGTACAGGTACTGAAGCTTTCTTT.

This rearrangement joins TRBV6-4 to TRBJ1-4; D remains unclear. This CDR3 contains 17 residues. Germline V gene data show CDR1 as MRHNA and CDR2 as SNTAGT. Deletions cut 6 bases from V and 3 bases from J, with 20 bases between. In nucleotides, the CDR3 is TGTGCCAGCAGCAGTGGTGGCTTTGACATCGCTAATGAAAAACTGTTTTTT. The encoded protein is CASSSGGFDIANEKLFF.

This chain uses TRBV7-2 with TRBJ2-2; D is ambiguous. Trimming cost V 1 base and J 0 bases, with 9 bases left between them. CDR3 size: 16 residues. Germline assignment: CDR1 SGHTA and CDR2 FQGNSA. The CDR3 nucleotides read TGTGCCAGCAGCTTAGGGCGGATCGCGAACACCGGGGAGCTGTTTTTT. Its translation is CASSLGRIANTGELFF.

In DNA form, the CDR3 reads TGTGCCAGCAGTCCCCTCCCTAGACAGGGGGGCTACACCTTC. Translation: CASSPLPRQGGYTF. The chain is built from TRBV6-5 and TRBJ1-2, with 8 bases lining up with TRBD1. With V trimmed by 5 bases and J by 8 bases, 10 bases remained unmatched. Germline values: CDR1 MNHEY, CDR2 SVGAGI. CDR3 length: 14 residues.

V and J are TRBV30 and TRBJ2-1; 7 bases agree with TRBD2. The trim removed 3 bases at V and 5 bases at J, leaving 10 bases unmatched. The CDR3 is made up of 15 amino acids. Germline V gene data show CDR1 as GTSNPN and CDR2 as SVGIG (reference sequence). The CDR3, as DNA: TGTGCCTGGAGCCAGCGGGCTAGCGGTCACAATGAGCAGTTCTTC. This gives the protein CAWSQRASGHNEQFF.

The chain is built from TRBV30 and TRBJ1-4; 8 nucleotides align to TRBD1. The CDR3 length is 14 residues. The V gene end was trimmed by 1 base and the J gene end by 7 bases; junction bases not matched to a gene: 5. Germline CDR1 and CDR2: GTSNPN and SVGIG (reference sequence). CDR3 nucleotide sequence: TGTGCCTGGAGTGGAGGACAGGGAGGTGAAAAACTGTTTTTT. It translates to CAWSGGQGGEKLFF. The whole variable domain, remainder taken from reference TRBV30 and TRBJ1-4, is SQTIHQWPATLVQPVGSPLSLECTVEGTSNPNLYWYRQAAGRGLQLLFYSVGIGQISSEVPQNLSASRPQDRQFILSSKKLLLSDSGFYLCAWSGGQGGEKLFFGSGTQLSVL.

V gene TRBV14 combines with J gene TRBJ1-2; no definite D call. CDR3 length: 13 residues. The germline V and J ends were trimmed by 0 bases and 8 bases, with 10 bases remaining between them. Germline CDR1 SGHDN, CDR2 FVKESK. The CDR3 loop reads CASSQEIGSGYTF. The CDR3 region has the DNA TGTGCCAGCAGCCAAGAAATCGGGAGCGGCTACACCTTC.

This clone was observed a few times. Mismatch with germline at one junction end may stem from a read error. J is TRBJ2-7 and V is TRBV27, with D possibly TRBD2 on 7 matching bases. The CDR3 spans 15 residues. Germline-derived CDR1 and CDR2 are MNHEY and SMNVEV (reference sequence). CDR3 region: CASSSSGTYSYEQYF. Here the CDR3 DNA reads TGTGCCAGTAGTTCAAGCGGGACATATTCCTACGAGCAGTACTTC.

The chain joins TRBV5-1 to TRBJ2-2, with D possibly TRBD1 on 5 matching bases. This CDR3 has 14 residues. The germline CDR1 and CDR2 sequences are SGHRS and YFSETQ. Trimming took off 0 bases at V and 6 bases at J, with 9 bases between the two ends. The CDR3 region is CASSLEGIPGELFF. For the CDR3, the DNA is TGCGCCAGCAGCTTGGAGGGGATCCCCGGGGAGCTGTTTTTT. Full variable domain (missing parts from reference TRBV5-1 and TRBJ2-2): KAGVTQTPRYLIKTRGQQVTLSCSPISGHRSVSWYQQTPGQGLQFLFEYFSETQRNKGNFPGRFSGRQFSNSRSEMNVSTLELGDSALYLCASSLEGIPGELFFGEGSRLTVL.

In this sample, this clone turned up a few times. The chain is built from TRBV28 and TRBJ2-1, with 9 positions matching TRBD2. The CDR3 contains 15 residues. V dropped 5 bases and J dropped 4; count of bases not matched to a gene: 6. Germline loops: CDR1 MDHEN, CDR2 SYDVKM. CDR3 sequence (DNA): TGTGCCAGCAGTCGGTCGAGCGGGGGGTACAATGAGCAGTTCTTC. Translation: CASSRSSGGYNEQFF.